Listed here are 24 T cell receptor beta chains from one sample, sequenced in a study of blood T cells in healthy people across ages. Combining a sample-barcoded 5' primer with a J-beta primer mix, a second PCR ran for roughly 7 to 12 cycles. TCRdb recomputed calls from the 5' RACE reads with MiXCR, one row per CDR3 protein. The sample includes around 1.5 million distinct CDR3 sequences, about 35% of them seen just once. The source material was blood. The receptor set was obtained from a woman in her thirties in good health.

In its sample, this clonotype was seen a few times. The chain joins TRBV20-1 to TRBJ2-2; 7 positions agree with TRBD1. Germline CDR1 is DFQATT and CDR2 is SNEGSKA (reference sequence). V lost 1 base, J lost 0 bases, and 5 bases stayed unmatched. The CDR3 covers 16 residues. The CDR3 is CSARGTGTTNTGELFF. The CDR3 bases are TGCAGTGCTAGAGGGACAGGAACCACGAACACCGGGGAGCTGTTTTTT.

This chain connects TRBV20-1 to TRBJ1-2; 10 nucleotides line up with TRBD1. Germline CDR1 and CDR2: DFQATT and SNEGSKA (reference sequence). V trimming: 0 bases; J trimming: 3 bases; junction bases outside the gene matches: 13. The length of the CDR3 is 18 residues. The CDR3 reads CSARDHTSPDRGYYGYTF. The CDR3 nucleotides are TGCAGTGCTAGAGACCATACATCCCCGGACAGGGGGTACTATGGCTACACCTTC.

V usage is TRBV4-1 and J usage is TRBJ1-5; the D is unclear. CDR3 size: 13 residues. The ends were cut back, 0 bases at V and 6 bases at J, with 6 bases in the middle. CDR1 and CDR2 (germline): MGHRA, YSYEKL. In DNA, the CDR3 is TGCGCCAGCAGCCAAGAGAGGAGTCAGCCCCAGCATTTT. This encodes CASSQERSQPQHF.

This clonotype came up a few times. The chain employs TRBV7-2 and TRBJ2-7; D is uncertain. Germline CDR1 reads SGHTA; CDR2 reads FQGNSA. CDR3 size: 13 residues. V was pared by 1 base and J by 3 bases, with 7 bases between. The CDR3 region has the DNA TGTGCCAGCAGCTTAGTGGCGAACTACGAGCAGTACTTC. Its protein is CASSLVANYEQYF.

V gene TRBV27 combines with J gene TRBJ2-7, with 10 bases fitting TRBD2. Unmatched junction bases numbered 10, after V lost 2 bases and J lost 3 bases. This CDR3 is built from 17 residues. Looked up from germline, CDR1 is MNHEY and CDR2 is SMNVEV (reference sequence). CDR3 protein: CASSLLASGSFDYEQYF. CDR3 sequence (DNA): TGTGCCAGCAGTTTACTCGCTAGCGGGAGTTTCGACTACGAGCAGTACTTC.

Only a few counts were recorded for this clonotype. The chain is built from TRBV20-1 and TRBJ1-1; TRBD1 agrees at 12 bases. This CDR3 region has 14 residues. J lost 3 bases, V lost 7 bases, and 6 bases had no gene match. Germline CDR1 and CDR2: DFQATT and SNEGSKA (reference sequence). CDR3 nucleotide sequence: TGCAGTGTGGGACAGGGGGCGCGGGACACTGAAGCTTTCTTT. Its translation: CSVGQGARDTEAFF.

Only a few counts were recorded for this clonotype. V gene TRBV5-5 combines with J gene TRBJ1-2; 8 bases fit TRBD1. This CDR3 comprises 15 residues. V dropped 3 bases and J dropped 7; count of bases not matched to a gene: 11. Germline V gene lookup returns CDR1 SGHKS and CDR2 YYEKEE (reference sequence). CDR3: CASSSGDGQGGGYTF. The CDR3 DNA reads TGTGCCAGCAGCTCGGGGGACGGACAGGGCGGTGGCTACACCTTC.

The chain links TRBV7-9 to TRBJ1-2, with D uncertain. CDR1 is SEHNR and CDR2 is FQNEAQ in the germline V gene (reference sequence). The CDR3 runs to 16 residues. V was shortened by 4 bases and J by 1 base, with 16 bases between the two germline ends. The CDR3 DNA reads TGTGCCAGCAGCTCGACCCGGGCAGATCGTAACTATGGCTACACCTTC. This sequence encodes CASSSTRADRNYGYTF. Full variable domain (remainder filled in from reference TRBV7-9 and TRBJ1-2): DTGVSQNPRHKITKRGQNVTFRCDPISEHNRLYWYRQTLGQGPEFLTYFQNEAQLEKSRLLSDRFSAERPKGSFSTLEIQRTEQGDSAMYLCASSSTRADRNYGYTFGSGTRLTVV.

The gene calls are TRBV10-3 and TRBJ1-1, with D unclear. The CDR3 runs 17 residues. Trimming took off 0 bases at V and 6 bases at J, with 20 bases between the two ends. In germline, CDR1 is ENHRY, CDR2 SYGVKD. The CDR3 sequence: CAISESKGGGPLAEAFF. CDR3 coding DNA: TGTGCCATCAGTGAGTCGAAAGGAGGCGGCCCGCTCGCTGAAGCTTTCTTT.

To note about this clonotype: The junction shows a germline mismatch at one end, possibly a read error. CDR3 sequence: CASSVTTQGASYKQYF. As DNA, the CDR3 is TGTGCCAGCAGCGTAACCACTCAGGGGGCGTCCTACAAGCAGTACTTC. J is TRBJ2-7 and V is TRBV7-9; 8 bases map to TRBD1. The CDR3 runs 16 residues. In germline, CDR1 is SEHNR, CDR2 FQNEAQ (reference sequence).

This clonotype was found once. The conserved final phenylalanine or tryptophan is absent from the CDR3, which likely points to a read error. The chain carries TRBV5-1 and TRBJ2-7; D is uncertain. Deletions cut 2 bases from V and 3 bases from J, with 9 bases between. The CDR3 loop spans 13 amino acids. The germline CDR1 and CDR2 sequences are SGHRS and YFSETQ. In DNA, the CDR3 is TGCGCCAGCAGCTTAAGTGCAGGCTACGAGCAGTACTAC. Translated: CASSLSAGYEQYY.

The CDR3: CASSPDRVGKTNEKLFF. CDR3 nucleotides: TGCGCCAGCAGTCCGGACAGGGTAGGGAAGACTAATGAAAAACTGTTTTTT. The V and J genes are TRBV4-1 and TRBJ1-4; 8 bases match TRBD1. Per the germline V gene, CDR1 is MGHRA and CDR2 is YSYEKL. The CDR3 consists of 17 residues. V lost 6 bases, J lost 2 bases, and 11 bases stayed unmatched.

The chain combines TRBV20-1 with TRBJ1-2; TRBD1 is a possible D gene (5 bases). The CDR3 spans 12 residues. V was pared by 0 bases and J by 7 bases, with 9 bases between. Germline CDR1 and CDR2: DFQATT and SNEGSKA (reference sequence). The CDR3 sequence is CSARETGFGYTF. In DNA, the CDR3 is TGCAGTGCTAGAGAAACAGGATTTGGCTACACCTTC.

In the case of this clonotype: It may be a read error: a sequence one base away is much more abundant. The rearrangement links TRBV20-1 to TRBJ2-3; TRBD2 matches 9 bases. CDR3 length: 15 residues. The germline CDR1 and CDR2 sequences are DFQATT and SNEGSKA (reference sequence). As DNA, the CDR3 is TGCAGTGCTATCAGAGGCGGGACTAGCATAGATACGCAGTATTTT. Translated: CSAIRGGTSIDTQYF.

The chain has TRBV12-3 or TRBV12-4 and TRBJ2-5, with TRBD1 matching over 7 bases. Trimming removed 5 bases from V and 14 bases from J; junction bases left unmatched: 17. The CDR3 loop spans 14 amino acids. CDR3 nucleotide sequence: TGTGCCAGCAGTATCTTAGAGGGGGCGGACGAGGAATACTTC. Translating it yields CASSILEGADEEYF.

The table lists this clonotype with a few counts. The chain carries TRBV20-1 and TRBJ2-1, with D perhaps given as TRBD1 or TRBD2 (5 bases each). V dropped 1 base and J dropped 6 bases, with 13 bases sitting between them. Germline V lookup: CDR1 DFQATT, CDR2 SNEGSKA (reference sequence). This CDR3 is 14 amino acids long. The CDR3 reads CSARGGKGLNEQFF. The DNA of the CDR3 is TGCAGTGCTAGAGGGGGGAAGGGGCTCAATGAGCAGTTCTTC.

This clonotype turned up a few times. The chain recombines TRBV27 with TRBJ2-7, with 7 bases aligning to TRBD1. Germline CDR1 is MNHEY and CDR2 is SMNVEV (reference sequence). This CDR3 is built from 14 residues. V lost 4 bases to trimming and J lost 6 bases; unmatched junction nucleotides: 9. The DNA of the CDR3 is TGTGCCAGCAGTTCCCTAGGGGGCCCAGGCGAGCAGTACTTC. This translates into CASSSLGGPGEQYF.

This clonotype has more than one count but fewer than ten. The chain recombines TRBV10-3 with TRBJ2-5; weak D call: TRBD2 (6 bases). CDR3 length equals 14 residues. V lost 6 bases and J 2 bases, leaving 13 bases between the germline ends. Germline values: CDR1 ENHRY, CDR2 SYGVKD. The CDR3 here is CAIRGSAGQETQYF. Written as DNA, the CDR3 is TGTGCCATCAGGGGCTCCGCGGGACAAGAGACCCAGTACTTC.

The chain joins TRBV5-1 to TRBJ1-2, with TRBD1 matching over 7 bases. The CDR3 sequence is 14 residues long. With 3 bases clipped from V and 3 bases from J, the junction kept 5 bases outside the gene matches. CDR1 is SGHRS, CDR2 YFSETQ, per germline. CDR3 sequence: CASSSSGGYYGYTF. In nucleotides, the CDR3 is TGCGCCAGCAGCTCATCAGGGGGATACTATGGCTACACCTTC.

This clonotype showed up many times. The chain uses TRBV5-1 and TRBJ2-3; 10 nucleotides line up with TRBD2. CDR1 and CDR2 (germline): SGHRS, YFSETQ. The J segment lost 6 bases and the V segment lost 2 bases, leaving 3 bases of the junction unmatched. This CDR3 spans 14 amino acids. CDR3 protein: CASSLGLAADTQYF. For the CDR3, the DNA is TGCGCCAGCAGCTTAGGACTAGCGGCCGATACGCAGTATTTT.

This chain joins TRBV20-1 and TRBJ1-4; unclear D gene. Germline V CDR1 and CDR2: DFQATT, SNEGSKA (reference sequence). The germline V and J ends were trimmed by 1 base and 4 bases, with 7 bases remaining between them. The CDR3 contains 13 residues. The DNA of the CDR3 is TGCAGTGCTAGAGCCCCAAATAATGAAAAACTGTTTTTT. It yields the protein CSARAPNNEKLFF.

This clonotype was observed at least ten times. V and J are TRBV27 and TRBJ1-6; a possible D gene is TRBD1 (5 bases). V dropped 8 bases and J dropped 10 bases, with 15 bases sitting between them. Germline V gene sequence: CDR1 MNHEY, CDR2 SMNVEV (reference sequence). This CDR3 is 13 amino acids long. The CDR3, as DNA: TGTGCCAGCGTCTCGGGAAGGGGATCACCCCTCCACTTT. Protein product: CASVSGRGSPLHF.

This clonotype was detected a few times. Just one base apart from a much larger clone, this may be a read error. The CDR3 DNA reads as TGCAGCGGACTAGCGGGAGCAGAGGCCCAGTACTTC. Translated: CSGLAGAEAQYF. This sequence joins TRBV29-1 and TRBJ2-5, with 12 bases lining up with TRBD2. The CDR3 runs to 12 residues. CDR1 and CDR2 (germline): SQVTM, ANQGSEA.

As for this clonotype: A much larger clone lies one base from this, so it may be a read error. The gene calls are TRBV20-1 and TRBJ2-6; no reliable D call. Trimming pared 3 bases from V and 2 bases from J, leaving 11 bases between. Germline CDR1 and CDR2: DFQATT and SNEGSKA (reference sequence). The CDR3 has 15 amino acids. CDR3 in DNA: TGCAGTGCTAGGGGCAGCAGCCCTGGGGCCAACGTCCTGACTTTC. This encodes CSARGSSPGANVLTF.